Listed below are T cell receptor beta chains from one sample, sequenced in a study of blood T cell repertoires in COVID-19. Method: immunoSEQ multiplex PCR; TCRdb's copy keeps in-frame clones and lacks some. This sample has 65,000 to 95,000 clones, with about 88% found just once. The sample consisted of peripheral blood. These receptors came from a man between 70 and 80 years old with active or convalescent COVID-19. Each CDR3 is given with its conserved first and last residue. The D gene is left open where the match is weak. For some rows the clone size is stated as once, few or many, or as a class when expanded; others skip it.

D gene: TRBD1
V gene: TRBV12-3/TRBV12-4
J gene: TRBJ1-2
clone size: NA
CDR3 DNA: TGTGCCAGCAGTTTGGGGACAGGGGATGGCTACACCTTC
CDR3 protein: CASSLGTGDGYTF

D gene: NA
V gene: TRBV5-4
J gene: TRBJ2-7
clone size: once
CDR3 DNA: TGTGCCAGCAGCTTGGATGCGGGGGCATACGAGCAGTACTTC
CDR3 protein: CASSLDAGAYEQYF

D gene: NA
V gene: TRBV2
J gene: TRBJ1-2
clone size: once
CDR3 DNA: TGTGCCAGCATTAAGGACAGCCTTAACTATGGCTACACCTTC
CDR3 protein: CASIKDSLNYGYTF

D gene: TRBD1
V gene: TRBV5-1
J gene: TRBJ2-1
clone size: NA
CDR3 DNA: TGCGCCAGCAGCTTCCGGACAGGGCTTGGCAATGAGCAGTTCTTC
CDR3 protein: CASSFRTGLGNEQFF

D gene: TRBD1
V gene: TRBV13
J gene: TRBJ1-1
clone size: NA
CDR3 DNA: TGTGCCAGCAGCCAGGGACAGGGGCCCGCGAATGCTGAAGCTTTCTTT
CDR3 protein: CASSQGQGPANAEAFF

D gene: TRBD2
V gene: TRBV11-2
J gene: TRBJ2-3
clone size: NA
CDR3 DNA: TGTGCCAGCAACCTGGCGCCTAGCGGGAGGGCCGGGACGCAGTATTTT
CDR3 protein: CASNLAPSGRAGTQYF

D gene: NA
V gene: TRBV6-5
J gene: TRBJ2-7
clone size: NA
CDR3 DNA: TGTGCCAGCAGTTACAACAACCGCGAGCAGTACTTC
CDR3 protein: CASSYNNREQYF

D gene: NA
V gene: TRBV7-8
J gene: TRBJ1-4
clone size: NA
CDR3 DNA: TGTGCCAGCAGCTTAGTGAGAGCCGCAACTAATGAAAAACTGTTTTTT
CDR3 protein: CASSLVRAATNEKLFF

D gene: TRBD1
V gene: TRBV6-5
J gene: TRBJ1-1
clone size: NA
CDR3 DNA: TGTGCCAGCAGTTACCGGGACAGGGAAACTGAAGCTTTCTTT
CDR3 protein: CASSYRDRETEAFF

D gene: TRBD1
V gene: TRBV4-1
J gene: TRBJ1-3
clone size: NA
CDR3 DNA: TGCGCCAGCAGCCAAGTGTTGACAGGGATAGGAAACACCATATATTTT
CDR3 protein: CASSQVLTGIGNTIYF

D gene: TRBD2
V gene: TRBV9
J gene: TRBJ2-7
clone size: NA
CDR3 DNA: TGTGCCAGCAGCGTAGGGCTAGCGGGAGGTTACGAGCAGTACTTC
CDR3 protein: CASSVGLAGGYEQYF

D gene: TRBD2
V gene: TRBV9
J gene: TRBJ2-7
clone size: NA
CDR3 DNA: TGTGCCAGCAGCGCCGGACTAGCGGGGGCCGAGCAGTACTTC
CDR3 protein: CASSAGLAGAEQYF

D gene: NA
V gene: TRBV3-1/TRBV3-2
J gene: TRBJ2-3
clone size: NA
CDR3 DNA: TGTGCCAGCAGCCTGCTAGCGACCACAGATACGCAGTATTTT
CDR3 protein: CASSLLATTDTQYF

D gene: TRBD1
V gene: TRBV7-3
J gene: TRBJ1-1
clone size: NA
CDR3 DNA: TGTGCCAGCAGTCAGGGGGCGAACACTGAAGCTTTCTTT
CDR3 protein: CASSQGANTEAFF

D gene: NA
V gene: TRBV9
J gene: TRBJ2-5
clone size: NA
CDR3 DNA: TGTGCCAGCAGTACCCCCCTACAAGAGACCCAGTACTTC
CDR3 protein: CASSTPLQETQYF

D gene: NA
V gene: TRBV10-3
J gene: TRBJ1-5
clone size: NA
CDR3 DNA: TGTGCCATCAGTGAAAGAGAGTTTTATAGCAATCAGCCCCAGCATTTT
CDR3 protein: CAISEREFYSNQPQHF

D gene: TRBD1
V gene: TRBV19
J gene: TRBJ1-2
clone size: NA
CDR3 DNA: TGTGCCAGTAGGTCCGGGACAGGGCCCCTTCGCTACACCTTC
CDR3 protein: CASRSGTGPLRYTF

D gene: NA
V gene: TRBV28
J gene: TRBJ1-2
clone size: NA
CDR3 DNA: TGTGCCAGCGAACTAAACTATGGCTACACCTTC
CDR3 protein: CASELNYGYTF

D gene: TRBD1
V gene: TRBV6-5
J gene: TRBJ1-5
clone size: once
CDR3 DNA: TGTGCCAGCAGACGGACAGGGGACCAGCCCCAGCATTTT
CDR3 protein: CASRRTGDQPQHF

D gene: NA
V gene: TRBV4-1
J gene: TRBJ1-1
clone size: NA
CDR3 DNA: TGCGCCAGCAGCCAAGGCACGAGCTGGCGAGGACTAATAGCTTTCTTT
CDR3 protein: CASSQGTSWRGLIAFF

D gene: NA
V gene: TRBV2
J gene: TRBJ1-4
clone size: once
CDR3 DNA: TGTGCCAGCAGTGTACCTAGGGGAACTAATGAAAAACTGTTTTTT
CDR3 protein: CASSVPRGTNEKLFF

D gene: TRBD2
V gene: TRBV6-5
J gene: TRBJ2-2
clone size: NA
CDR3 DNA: TGTGCCAGCAGACCGGGGGGGCCCACCGGGGAGCTGTTTTTT
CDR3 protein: CASRPGGPTGELFF

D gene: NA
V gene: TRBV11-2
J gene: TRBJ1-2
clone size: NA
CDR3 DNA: TGTGCCAGCAGCTTTACCCCAGGGAGGGGCTATGGCTACACCTTC
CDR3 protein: CASSFTPGRGYGYTF

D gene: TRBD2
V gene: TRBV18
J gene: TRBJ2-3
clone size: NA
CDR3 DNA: TGTGCCAGCTCACCACGCGGGGGAACAGATACGCAGTATTTT
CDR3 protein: CASSPRGGTDTQYF

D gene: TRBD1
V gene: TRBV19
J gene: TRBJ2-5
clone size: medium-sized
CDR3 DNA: TGTGCCAGTAGTGGCCCCCAAACAGGGGCCGGGACCCAGTACTTC
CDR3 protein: CASSGPQTGAGTQYF

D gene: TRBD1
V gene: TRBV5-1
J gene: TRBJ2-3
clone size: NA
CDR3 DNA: TGCGCCAGCAGACGGACAGGACGCACAGATACGCAGTATTTT
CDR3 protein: CASRRTGRTDTQYF

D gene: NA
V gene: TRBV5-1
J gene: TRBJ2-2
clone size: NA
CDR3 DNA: TGCGCCAGCAGCTTACGTAGCGGGAACACCGGGGAGCTGTTTTTT
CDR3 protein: CASSLRSGNTGELFF

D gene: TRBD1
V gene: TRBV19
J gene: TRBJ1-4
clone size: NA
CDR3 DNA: TGTGCCAGTACTAGGGGGCTGGCTAATGAAAAACTGTTTTTT
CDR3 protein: CASTRGLANEKLFF

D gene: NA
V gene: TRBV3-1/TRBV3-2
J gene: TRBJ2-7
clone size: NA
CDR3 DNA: TGTGCCAGCAGCCTAGGGGCCGTAATCTACGAGCAGTACTTC
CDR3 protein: CASSLGAVIYEQYF

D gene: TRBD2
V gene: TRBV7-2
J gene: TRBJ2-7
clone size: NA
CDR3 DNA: TGTGCCAGCAGCTTAGGGAGGCGGGGAGGGCTCGAGCAGTACTTC
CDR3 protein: CASSLGRRGGLEQYF

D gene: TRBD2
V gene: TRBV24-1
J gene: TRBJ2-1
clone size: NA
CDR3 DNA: TGTGCCACCAGTGAGTCAGGGACTAGCGGGAGTAGCAATGAGCAGTTCTTC
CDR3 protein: CATSESGTSGSSNEQFF

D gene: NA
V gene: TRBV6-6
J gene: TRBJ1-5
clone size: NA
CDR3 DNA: TGTGCCAGCAGTTCGACTGGGACTGCCAATCAGCCCCAGCATTTT
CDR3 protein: CASSSTGTANQPQHF

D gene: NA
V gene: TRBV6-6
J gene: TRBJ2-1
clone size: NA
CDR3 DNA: TGTGCCAGCAGTCACAGGGGAGGTCGGTCCTACAATGAGCAGTTCTTC
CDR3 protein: CASSHRGGRSYNEQFF

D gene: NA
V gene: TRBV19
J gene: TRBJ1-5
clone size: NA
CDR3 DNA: TGTGCCAGTAGTATAGGGCAGTTGTATCAGCCCCAGCATTTT
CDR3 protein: CASSIGQLYQPQHF

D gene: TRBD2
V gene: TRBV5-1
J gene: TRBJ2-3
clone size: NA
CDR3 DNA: TGCGCCAGCACCGTAGCGGGGGGAGATACGCAGTATTTT
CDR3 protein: CASTVAGGDTQYF

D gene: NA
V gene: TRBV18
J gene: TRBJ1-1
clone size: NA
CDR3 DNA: TGTGCCAGCTCACCAACGGGGGGAGGGCGTGGGACTGAAGCTTTCTTT
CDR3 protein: CASSPTGGGRGTEAFF

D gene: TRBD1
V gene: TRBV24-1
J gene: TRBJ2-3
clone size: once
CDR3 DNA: TGTGCCACCAGTGAGCGACGGACAGGGGGAAGAGATACGCAGTATTTT
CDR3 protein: CATSERRTGGRDTQYF

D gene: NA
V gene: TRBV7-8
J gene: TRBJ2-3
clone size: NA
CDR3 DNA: TGTGCCAGCAGCTTACGGGTGGGGCTCACAGATACGCAGTATTTT
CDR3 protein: CASSLRVGLTDTQYF

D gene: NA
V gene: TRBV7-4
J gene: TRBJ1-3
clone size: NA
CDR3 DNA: TGTGCCAGCAGCTCCGCCGCAGGTCCTGGAAACACCATATATTTT
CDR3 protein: CASSSAAGPGNTIYF

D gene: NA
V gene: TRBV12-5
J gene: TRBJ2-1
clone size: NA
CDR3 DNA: TGTGCTAGTGCCGTGGGACAAGGACTTTACAATGAGCAGTTCTTC
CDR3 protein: CASAVGQGLYNEQFF

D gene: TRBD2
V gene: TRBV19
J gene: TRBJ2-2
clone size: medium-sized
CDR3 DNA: TGTGCCAGTAGCATACTAGCGGGAGTTGGTACCGGGGAGCTGTTTTTT
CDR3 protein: CASSILAGVGTGELFF

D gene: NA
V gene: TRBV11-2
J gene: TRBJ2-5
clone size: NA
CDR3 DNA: TGTGCCAGCAGCTTCCTACAGGGTAACCAAGAGACCCAGTACTTC
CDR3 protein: CASSFLQGNQETQYF

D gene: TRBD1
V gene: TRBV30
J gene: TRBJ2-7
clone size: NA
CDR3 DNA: TGTGCCTGTACCGGGACAGAGACGTTCGAGCAGTACTTC
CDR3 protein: CACTGTETFEQYF

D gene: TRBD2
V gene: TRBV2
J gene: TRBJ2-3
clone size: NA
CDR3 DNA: TGTGCCAGCGCTAGCGGGGGGGGCACAGATACGCAGTATTTT
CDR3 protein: CASASGGGTDTQYF

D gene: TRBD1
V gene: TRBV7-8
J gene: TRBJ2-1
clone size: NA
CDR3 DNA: TGTGCCAGCAGTTCAACAGGGGGCGGTGAGCAGTTCTTC
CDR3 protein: CASSSTGGGEQFF